What follows are 9 T cell receptor beta chains derived from one specimen sequenced in a study of cytomegalovirus exposure and HLA in healthy donors. Vbeta (60) and Jbeta (13) primers were used in the PCR. The data were produced by immunoSEQ multiplex PCR, yet TCRdb's version contains in-frame clones alone and is incomplete. The sample includes roughly 180,000 clones, roughly 80% of them seen just once. Material for sequencing was PBMCs. The receptors originated from a woman aged 35 to 49 in good health and CMV-seropositive.

This sequence joins TRBV6-1 and TRBJ2-7; TRBD1 aligns across 7 bases. CDR1 is MNHNS, CDR2 SASEGT, per germline. V trimming: 4 bases; J trimming: 0 bases; junction bases outside the gene matches: 6. CDR3 length: 15 amino acids. CDR3 protein: CASSGLDRVSYEQYF. In nucleotides, the CDR3 is TGTGCCAGCAGTGGCCTCGACAGGGTCTCCTACGAGCAGTACTTC.

This chain links TRBV5-1 with TRBJ2-1, with 11 bases aligning to TRBD2. CDR3 length equals 18 residues. V lost 3 bases, J lost 5 bases, and 13 bases stayed unmatched. CDR1 is SGHRS and CDR2 is YFSETQ in the germline V gene. The CDR3 here is CASSYLAGGIGLNNEQFF. The CDR3, as DNA: TGCGCCAGCAGCTACCTAGCGGGAGGAATAGGTTTAAACAATGAGCAGTTCTTC. The full variable domain, its missing parts supplied by reference TRBV5-1 and TRBJ2-1, is KAGVTQTPRYLIKTRGQQVTLSCSPISGHRSVSWYQQTPGQGLQFLFEYFSETQRNKGNFPGRFSGRQFSNSRSEMNVSTLELGDSALYLCASSYLAGGIGLNNEQFFGPGTRLTVL.

In its sample, this clone was seen a few times. The chain uses TRBV29-1 and TRBJ1-1; D remains unclear. The CDR3 sequence is 11 residues long. The ends were cut back, 7 bases at V and 5 bases at J, with 11 bases in the middle. Germline values: CDR1 SQVTM, CDR2 ANQGSEA. The CDR3 DNA is TGCAGCGCCCAGGCTGGGACTGAAGCTTTCTTT. Translated: CSAQAGTEAFF.

This clone appeared once. The chain uses TRBV28 and TRBJ2-7; tentative D call: TRBD2 (5 bases). Trimming took off 4 bases at V and 2 bases at J, with 21 bases between the two ends. There are 17 residues in the CDR3. The germline V gene has CDR1 MDHEN and CDR2 SYDVKM. The CDR3 loop reads CASSYGDRTSGPYEQYF. Written as DNA, the CDR3 is TGTGCCAGCAGTTATGGGGATCGCACTAGTGGACCCTACGAGCAGTACTTC.

This clone was seen a few times. The chain is built from TRBV4-1 and TRBJ1-1; a weak D match, TRBD1 (5 bases). The CDR3 sequence is 17 residues long. The germline V gene encodes CDR1 MGHRA and CDR2 YSYEKL. V lost 4 bases to trimming and J lost 2 bases, with 20 bases between them. The CDR3 reads CASSRGRTPDKNTEAFF. CDR3 DNA sequence: TGCGCCAGCAGCCGCGGCAGGACACCGGATAAAAACACTGAAGCTTTCTTT.

The chain is built from TRBV11-2 and TRBJ2-7; TRBD2 aligns across 12 bases. The CDR3 has 15 residues. With V trimmed by 2 bases and J by 7 bases, 6 bases remained unmatched. Per germline, CDR1 SGHAT and CDR2 FQNNGV. CDR3: CASSLLTSGSREQYF. The CDR3 nucleotides are TGTGCCAGCAGCTTATTGACTAGCGGGAGTCGGGAGCAGTACTTC.

The V call is TRBV7-9, the J call TRBJ1-5, with D perhaps matching TRBD1 (6 bases). The CDR3 contains 16 residues. Trimming removed 5 bases from V and 3 bases from J, with 17 bases in between. The germline V gene encodes CDR1 SEHNR and CDR2 FQNEAQ (reference sequence). The CDR3 DNA reads TGTGCCAGCAGCCCCGCACTCGCAGGGGACAATCAGCCCCAGCATTTT. It specifies CASSPALAGDNQPQHF.

The rearrangement joins TRBV15 to TRBJ1-1; 7 bases are shared with TRBD1. V gave up 3 bases and J gave up 1 base; unmatched junction bases: 5. The CDR3 length is 15 residues. Per germline, CDR1 LNHNV and CDR2 YYDKDF (reference sequence). The CDR3 here is CATSRPRQGNTEAFF. The CDR3, as DNA: TGTGCCACCAGCAGGCCGAGACAGGGGAACACTGAAGCTTTCTTT.

This clone was found a few times. V and J are TRBV5-4 and TRBJ2-2; D may be TRBD2 (5 bases). With 4 bases removed from V and 0 bases from J, the gap between germline ends came to 13 bases. This CDR3 is built from 16 residues. Germline V gives CDR1 SGHNT, CDR2 YYREEE (reference sequence). CDR3 bases: TGTGCCAGCAGCCAACCCACGGAGGCGAACACCGGGGAGCTGTTTTTT. Translated: CASSQPTEANTGELFF.